The rows below give T cell receptor beta chains drawn from one sample of a study of regulatory T cells in long-lasting Graves disease. TCRdb re-called the multiplex PCR reads through MiXCR, storing one row per CDR3 protein. Here the sample spans 300,000 to 400,000 distinct CDR3 sequences, approximately 16% being singletons. This sample was also put to use in a study of T cells in Graves' hyperthyroidism and ophthalmopathy.

This material consisted of peripheral blood mononuclear cells (PBMCs), taken at new diagnosis, from a patient treated with antithyroid drugs. The receptors here all came from a man aged 35 to 55 with Graves disease. CDR3s include the opening cysteine and the closing phenylalanine or tryptophan. A D gene is named only where the DNA matches it firmly. Clone size is given for some rows only: seen once, a few or many times, or a class if the clone is expanded.

size,J,V,D,CDR3,DNA
once,TRBJ2-1,TRBV5-1,TRBD2,CASSPSGGASYNEQFF,TGCGCCAGCAGCCCTAGCGGGGGGGCCTCCTACAATGAGCAGTTCTTC
few,TRBJ1-1,TRBV10-3,NA,CAIGEWGTAEAFF,TGTGCCATCGGTGAGTGGGGGACCGCTGAAGCTTTCTTT
many,TRBJ1-2,TRBV12-5,TRBD1,CASARDRVYGYTF,TGTGCTAGTGCCCGGGACAGGGTTTATGGCTACACCTTC
NA,TRBJ2-7,TRBV5-1,NA,CASSFRTATYEQYF,TGCGCCAGCAGCTTCAGGACTGCGACCTACGAGCAGTACTTC
NA,TRBJ1-6,TRBV5-1,NA,CASRPTGFANSPLHF,TGCGCCAGCAGGCCAACAGGATTTGCTAATTCACCCCTCCACTTT
many,TRBJ2-3,TRBV2,TRBD2,CASSSGGGARTQYF,TGTGCCAGCAGTAGTGGCGGGGGGGCCCGGACGCAGTATTTT
many,TRBJ1-2,TRBV3-1,NA,CASSQGGPYGYTF,TGTGCCAGCAGCCAAGGCGGCCCCTATGGCTACACCTTC
many,TRBJ2-1,TRBV7-2,TRBD2,CASSSFAGTSGGELEQFF,TGTGCCAGCAGCTCTTTCGCCGGGACTAGCGGGGGGGAGTTAGAGCAGTTCTTC
NA,TRBJ1-6,TRBV6-1,NA,CASSQAWGSPLHF,TGTGCCAGCAGTCAGGCCTGGGGTTCACCCCTCCACTTT
NA,TRBJ1-1,TRBV9,NA,CASTPGGAPKLNTEAFF,TGTGCCAGCACCCCGGGGGGCGCGCCGAAATTGAACACTGAAGCTTTCTTT
NA,TRBJ2-7,TRBV27,TRBD1,CASSIRDRANYEQYF,TGTGCCAGCAGTATTAGAGACAGGGCAAACTACGAGCAGTACTTC
NA,TRBJ2-5,TRBV20-1,TRBD2,CSARPSGGAETQYF,TGCAGTGCTAGACCTAGCGGGGGGGCAGAGACCCAGTACTTC
many,TRBJ2-1,TRBV29-1,TRBD1,CSVVRTGGEGFF,TGCAGCGTTGTTAGGACAGGGGGCGAGGGGTTCTTC
many,TRBJ1-1,TRBV18,NA,CASSPLGDMNTEAFF,TGTGCCAGCTCACCACTGGGGGACATGAACACTGAAGCTTTCTTT
many,TRBJ2-3,TRBV6-1,NA,CASIPAGSDTQYF,TGTGCCAGCATCCCCGCGGGCTCAGATACGCAGTATTTT
many,TRBJ1-5,TRBV18,TRBD1,CASSPGLMTGDQPQHF,TGTGCCAGCTCACCGGGCTTGATGACAGGGGATCAGCCCCAGCATTTT
many,TRBJ1-5,TRBV2,NA,CASSERNRDPQHF,TGTGCCAGCAGCGAACGGAACAGGGATCCCCAGCATTTT
few,TRBJ1-6,TRBV7-2,NA,CASSLGVRDYNSPLHF,TGTGCCAGCAGCTTAGGAGTAAGGGACTATAATTCACCCCTCCACTTT
many,TRBJ2-7,TRBV6-1,NA,CASKTDRYEQYF,TGTGCCAGCAAAACGGACCGCTACGAGCAGTACTTC
many,TRBJ1-2,TRBV11-3,TRBD1,CASSRQGLTGYTF,TGTGCCAGCAGCCGACAGGGCCTCACTGGCTACACCTTC
NA,TRBJ2-2,TRBV6-2/TRBV6-3,NA,CASNPGTWNTGELFF,TGTGCCAGCAACCCCGGGACCTGGAACACCGGGGAGCTGTTTTTT
many,TRBJ2-1,TRBV28,TRBD1,CASSPRDRQFF,TGTGCCAGCAGTCCCCGGGACAGGCAGTTCTTC